This T cell receptor beta chain was documented in a study of cytomegalovirus exposure and HLA in healthy donors (dated by TCRdb to the late 2010s). Looking at the study overall: In an earlier analysis of about 560 of the donors, around 290 Gb of sequence data and roughly 100 million unique TCR beta sequences from about 179 million T cells were reported. An early release that covered about 600 HLA-typed donors contained approximately 300 gigabases of sequencing data and 65 million to 100 million unique TCR sequences. Of the roughly 390 genotyped donors, roughly 80% were placed in the genetic ancestry cluster associated with self-reported Caucasian donors. The study aimed to test whether signatures of past pathogen exposure could be identified by cataloging public T cell receptors. The study profiled the T cell repertoires of fewer than 850 subjects by immunosequencing and related them to cytomegalovirus serostatus. In addition to the first cohort of 650 to 750 subjects, a separate validation cohort of approximately 130 different subjects was used. The study combined high-throughput TCR immunosequencing, statistical association of individual TCRs with disease status, and machine learning to predict cytomegalovirus infection status. A later analysis re-analyzed previously published TCR beta repertoires from roughly 630 donors and added high-resolution HLA genotyping to study TCR occurrence patterns. Rather than drawing on any new phenotypic data, the later analysis identified candidate immune exposures from TCR beta sequences and the way those sequences occurred across donors. An earlier analysis of 587 of the donors used high-throughput TCR beta sequencing to judge whether each TCR beta V gene segment behaved as functional or pseudogenic. Alongside the repertoire data, information on donor age, sex, ethnicity and CMV serostatus was compiled. In a later genetic analysis, genome-wide SNP genotypes for about three fifths of the roughly 670 donors were used, and that subset was treated as a discovery cohort. Every repertoire in the discovery cohort had been generated on one and the same sequencing platform. Class I and class II HLA loci were covered by the typing at four-digit resolution. Typing coverage varied by locus: roughly 620-640 donors for A, B, C, DRB1 and DQB1; approximately 500 for DQA1; approximately 570 for DPA1; 450 to 480 for DPB1. Because of strong linkage in the cohort, roughly five DR-DQ haplotypes were treated as single units for association and clustering. Among 350 to 400 genotyped donors of the cohort, an average of about 240,000 unique TCR beta nucleotide sequences were sequenced per donor, about a sixth of them non-productive. Summary of the overall study and its limitations: The study listed 150 to 200 TCR beta chains as associated with cytomegalovirus. The 87-base-pair reads could not distinguish some IMGT-functional V segments, including TRBV6-2 and TRBV6-3, so those segments were excluded. In a later analysis, several top co-occurrence clusters were reported to appear linked to parvovirus B19, influenza, CMV and Epstein-Barr virus. In a later analysis, HLA-associated TCR beta chains showed more clonal expansion and lower generation probabilities than non-associated chains that were equally common. According to a later analysis, TCR association rates differed among HLA loci, with DRB1 alleles showing the most associated TCRs and HLA-C alleles showing the fewest. The classifier was reported to diagnose cytomegalovirus status with high specificity and sensitivity in both the original cohort and the validation cohort. In a later genetic analysis, fewer N-insertions in productive TCRs were reported among donors in an Asian-associated ancestry cluster than the roughly 700-donor mean. Because HLA typing was unavailable for some donors at each locus, only the typed subset was used in association tests. Specific HLA alleles were associated with over 15,000 TCR beta sequences at a false discovery rate of 0.05 in a later analysis. The only immune exposure information available for the cohort was CMV serostatus. A cluster of highly shared sequence variants was judged likely to be a technical artifact of the sequencing pipeline. A few of the identified cytomegalovirus-associated TCR beta chains were confirmed in vitro to be specific for cytomegalovirus antigens. Linkage disequilibrium might explain the correlated functional status among segregating V segments, but an unknown experimental factor could not be excluded. When HLA alleles, especially DR and DQ, strongly co-occurred, attributing TCR associations to individual alleles was difficult. In a later analysis, most CMV-associated TCR beta chains were found to appear HLA-restricted, with HLA associations seemingly driven largely by CMV exposure. In an earlier analysis of under 600 of the donors, most TCR beta V segments were observed in productive rearrangements about 87% or about 30% of the time, broadly matching IMGT annotations. Most TCR sequences were seen in very few donors, while some public TCRs were found in many individuals. The presence/absence analyses assumed that sequencing depth was roughly uniform across donors, and that assumption may not be true. This cohort had only TCR beta chains sequenced, and the lack of alpha or paired-chain data limited which features could be detected. The authors suggested that the approach could potentially be generalized to other disease states and immunological phenotypes. A later genetic analysis associated a missense DCLRE1C variant with V-gene and J-gene trimming of TCR beta chains, and an independent cohort replicated the association. Because counts were too low, fewer than 20 rarely observed V segments, including chromosome 9 orphons, were excluded from the earlier analysis of 587 of the donors. A further reported finding was that TCR beta sequences accurately predicted the HLA-A and HLA-B alleles for most subjects in the first cohort.

The cohort comprised fewer than 750 healthy bone marrow donors. At the time of sampling, every cohort member was nominally healthy, though immune exposures that went unrecorded were likely present. The donor was CMV seropositive and belonged to the group of 270 or so seropositive cohort members. Each donor provided a peripheral blood sample, and peripheral blood mononuclear cells were used for TCR beta sequencing. The Qiagen DNeasy Blood Extraction Kit was used to extract genomic DNA from the blood cell samples. This clone was counted between two and nine times. What this receptor recognizes is not known. One base away there is no much larger clone; base qualities are not given. The library was built by means of the immunoSEQ multiplex PCR assay. A mixture of 60 forward primers for TCR Vbeta segments and 13 reverse primers for TCR Jbeta segments was used in the multiplex PCR. The CDR3 region of rearranged TCR beta genes was amplified from genomic DNA with a multiplex PCR assay. The Illumina HiSeq System was used to sequence the amplified TCR beta libraries as 87-base-pair reads. Per the original workflow: A later analysis counted about 80 million unique TCR beta chains across the 500 to 850 repertoires, and some 11 million of these chains were shared by at least two donors. To remove PCR and sequencing errors, raw reads were error-corrected and collapsed into unique sequences using a nearest-neighbor algorithm that merged closely related sequences. V, D and J gene segments were assigned by aligning CDR3 sequences to IMGT reference sequences. For a sequence to be retained, a match of at least six nucleotides to both a V gene segment and a J gene segment was required. A rearrangement counted as productive if the CDR3 had no stop codons and remained in frame with V and J, and every other rearrangement counted as non-productive. CDR3 was defined by IMGT convention, running from the second conserved V-encoded cysteine to the conserved J-encoded phenylalanine. The earlier analysis of 500 to 750 of the donors excluded any sequence lacking an unambiguous match to a single V gene segment. In an earlier analysis of approximately 610 of the donors, V segments were called functional above 56.7% productive rearrangements and were called segregating when the between-donor standard deviation exceeded 5%. A statistical classification framework was developed to diagnose cytomegalovirus status using the catalog of TCR beta chain sequences. V and J gene assignment, in a later analysis, came from comparing TCR nucleotide sequences with IMGT/GENE-DB human TR gene sequences. A later analysis assigned CDR3 sequences and most-parsimonious VDJ recombination scenarios with the TCRdist pipeline. In a later analysis, each TCR beta chain was defined by its CDR3 amino acid sequence together with its V-gene family, and reads without a unique V-gene family were excluded. In a later analysis, around 650 highly shared, low-generation-probability nucleotide sequences were removed to address suspected cross-contamination and a sequencing artifact. A later analysis calculated a clonal expansion index for each public chain from normalized within-repertoire ranks of inferred template counts. Generation probabilities in a later analysis came from a VDJ recombination model fitted to out-of-frame rearrangements, and those results were checked against IGoR. In a later analysis, TCR-TCR, TCR-HLA and TCR-CMV co-occurrence was scored with hypergeometric tests, and a repertoire-size bias correction was applied to TCR pairs. To estimate false discovery rates, a later analysis permuted the HLA or CMV assignments 20 times. In a later analysis, co-occurring TCRs were grouped with DBSCAN, and TCRdist sequence similarity was added when clustering was performed within HLA-allele-positive subsets. Repertoires with fewer than 30,000 or more than 120,000 public chains, plus five repertoires with anomalous nucleotide sharing, were excluded from co-occurrence clustering. The clones in this table, taken by TCRdb from immuneACCESS, are in-frame only. Not every clone is retained; where verified, under half of the shortfall comes from an unresolved V gene, and the cause of the rest is unknown. That table is the source of V, J and clone size, and D and trimming were worked out from the DNA. Counted in this sample were more than 95,000 clones; roughly 85% of them appeared once. 15% to 20% of the sample lies in the top ten.

The V and J ends are trimmed by 4 bases and 8 bases, leaving 7 bases between them. The germline V gene provides CDR1 SGHDT and CDR2 YYEEEE. Measured from the cysteine to the phenylalanine, the CDR3 is 11 residues long. Only the CDR3 part of the read is kept: 33 bases, read in frame from the first base. The receptor was isolated from a young man in good health and CMV-seropositive. The chain is made from TRBV5-6 and TRBJ2-1; the D gene identity is not certain. Sequencing was carried out using PBMCs. The CDR3 region: CASSTVDEQFF. The DNA reads as follows: TGTGCCAGCAGCACGGTGGATGAGCAGTTCTTC.